Following are 15 T cell receptor beta chains from one sample sequenced in a study of tissue T cells after allogeneic stem cell transplantation. Time point defined: mouse harvest day 7 after allogeneic transplant. The graft held 10^6 splenic CD5+ T cells and 10^7 T-cell-depleted bone marrow cells. The repertoire was sequenced with immunoSEQ multiplex PCR; TCRdb's copy has only in-frame clones and lacks some. This table holds roughly 5,000 clones, about 50% found once. The sample was skin. These receptors were taken from a female BALB/c mouse given C57BL/6 T cells with graft-versus-host disease after an allogeneic hematopoietic cell transplant.

Only a few counts were recorded for this clone. Each gene name is a mouse one. Coverage ceases 1 residue before the CDR3 finishes, and the germline J gene fills in the end. The chain is built from TRBV26 and TRBJ2-7; 7 positions agree with TRBD1. This CDR3 is built from 12 residues. Germline loops: CDR1 KGHPV, CDR2 FQNQEV (reference sequence). The V segment lost 4 bases and the J segment 3 bases; nucleotides outside the gene matches: 0. The CDR3 here is CASSRDSYEQYF. CDR3 bases read: TGTGCCAGCAGTCGGGACAGCTATGAACAGTAC.

In regard to this clone: Germline and genes: mouse. Here the CDR3 reads CASSSGTANTEVFF. Incomplete CDR3 DNA: TGTGCTAGCAGTTCTGGGACAGCAAACACAGAAGTCTTC. J is TRBJ1-1 and V is TRBV29; 7 positions match TRBD1. The CDR3 end lies 1 residue beyond the end of the read and is filled in from the germline J gene. This CDR3 contains 14 residues. The V gene end was trimmed by 4 bases and the J gene end by 0 bases; junction bases not matched to a gene: 2. CDR1 MSHET and CDR2 SYDVDS come from the germline V gene.

This clone was seen more than once but under ten times. Gene and germline names: mouse. The read is 1 residue too short to cover the CDR3 end, so that end is filled in from the germline J gene. The gene calls are TRBV5 and TRBJ1-5; 7 bases are a match to TRBD1. The CDR3 has 14 residues. J lost 4 bases, V lost 4 bases, and 4 bases had no gene match. Germline lookup yields CDR1 LGHNA and CDR2 YNLKQL (reference sequence). The DNA read from the CDR3 is TGTGCCAGCAGCCGACAGGGAGAGAACCAGGCTCCGCTT. Protein sequence: CASSRQGENQAPL. The entire CDR3 protein is CASSRQGENQAPLF.

A note on this clone: Gene names denote mouse genes. The sequenced fragment ends 1 residue before the CDR3 boundary, so the rest is inferred from the germline J gene. The chain links TRBV15 to TRBJ2-5; TRBD1 agrees at 11 bases. The length of the CDR3 is 16 residues. CDR1 and CDR2 from the germline V gene are SGHND and FRSKSL. Trimming cost V 5 bases and J 0 bases; bases outside gene matches: 4. CDR3 DNA, as far as it was read: TGTGCCAGCAGTACCGGGACAGGGGGTAACCAAGACACCCAGTAC. Translation: CASSTGTGGNQDTQY. The full CDR3 reads CASSTGTGGNQDTQYF.

Concerning this clone: All gene names here are mouse names. Read sequence stops 1 residue before the CDR3 end, and the germline J gene provides the missing end. This sequence joins TRBV16 and TRBJ2-1; 11 nucleotides line up with TRBD2. V lost 5 bases, J lost 3 bases, and 6 bases stayed unmatched. Germline-derived CDR1 and CDR2 are SGHSA and FRNQAP. The CDR3 consists of 16 residues. The CDR3 DNA, read in part, is TGTGCAAGCAGCCCCGGACTGGGGGGAATCTATGCTGAGCAGTTC. Protein: CASSPGLGGIYAEQF. The entire CDR3 protein reads CASSPGLGGIYAEQFF.

On this clone itself: Gene names and germline match the mouse. Sequencing ends 1 residue short of the CDR3 end; the germline J gene provides the rest. The chain carries TRBV15 and TRBJ1-1; maybe TRBD1 (5 bases). Per the germline V gene, CDR1 is SGHND and CDR2 is FRSKSL. The CDR3 runs to 12 residues. Trimming removed 6 bases at V and 6 bases at J, with 11 bases between. Partial CDR3 DNA: TGTGCCAGCAGCCCCCGGGGGGCAGAAGTCTTC. This sequence encodes CASSPRGAEVF. The whole CDR3 protein reads CASSPRGAEVFF.

As for this clone: The genes are named according to mouse. The read ends 1 residue before the CDR3 terminus; that terminus is restored from the germline J gene. V is TRBV26 and J is TRBJ1-4; unclear D gene. The CDR3 has 14 amino acids. Germline V lookup: CDR1 KGHPV, CDR2 FQNQEV (reference sequence). V gave up 3 bases and J gave up 0 bases, with 5 bases separating them. The CDR3 bases that were read are TGTGCCAGCAGTCTAGGGTTTTCCAACGAAAGATTATTT. Its protein product is CASSLGFSNERLF. In full, the CDR3 reads CASSLGFSNERLFF.

There are a few counts of this clone. The genes are named according to mouse. From the germline J gene comes the end of the CDR3, since the read stops 1 residue before it. The chain couples TRBV3 to TRBJ2-1; 10 bases agree with TRBD2. The CDR3 consists of 15 residues. V gave up 4 bases and J gave up 3 bases; unmatched junction bases: 3. From germline, CDR1 is SNHLY and CDR2 FYNGKV (reference sequence). The sequenced part of the CDR3 DNA is TGTGCCAGCAGCTACCTGGGGGGGCGCTATGCTGAGCAGTTC. Its protein product is CASSYLGGRYAEQF. The full CDR3 protein is CASSYLGGRYAEQFF.

Comment on this clone: Genes here carry mouse names. With the read ending 1 residue before the CDR3 end, the germline J gene is used to fill in that end. The gene calls are TRBV26 and TRBJ2-3, with D hard to call. Between the trimmed V and J ends, which lost 0 bases and 4 bases, there was a span of 8 bases. This CDR3 has 14 amino acids. Germline V gene data show CDR1 as KGHPV and CDR2 as FQNQEV (reference sequence). Here the CDR3 reads CASSLSTQTETLYF. The sequenced part of the CDR3 DNA is TGTGCCAGCAGTCTGTCGACACAGACAGAAACGCTGTAT. The entire variable domain, with the rest obtained from reference TRBV26 and TRBJ2-3, is as follows: NSKVIQTPRYLVKGQGQKAKMRCIPEKGHPVVFWYQQNKNNEFKFLINFQNQEVLQQIDMTEKRFSAECPSNSPCSLEIQSSEAGDSALYLCASSLSTQTETLYFGSGTRLTVL.

As concerns this clone: Any gene name here is a mouse gene name. Read sequence stops 1 residue before the CDR3 end, and the germline J gene provides the missing end. The chain combines TRBV24 with TRBJ2-1; 7 bases agree with TRBD2. V dropped 2 bases and J dropped 0; count of bases not matched to a gene: 1. CDR3 length: 15 amino acids. Germline assignment: CDR1 KGHTA and CDR2 FRNEEI. The CDR3 loop reads CASSLGGVNYAEQFF. The sequenced part of the CDR3 DNA is TGTGCCAGCAGTCTGGGGGGGGTTAACTATGCTGAGCAGTTC.

As concerns this clone: The germline and genes are mouse ones. The CDR3 end lies 1 residue beyond the end of the read and is filled in from the germline J gene. The J gene is TRBJ1-2, the V gene TRBV26; no reliable D call. This CDR3 is 12 amino acids long. The V end was cut by 4 bases, the J end by 2 bases, with 5 bases between. The germline V gene encodes CDR1 KGHPV and CDR2 FQNQEV (reference sequence). The covered CDR3 bases are TGTGCCAGCAGTCCCGGGAACTCCGACTACACC. Its translation: CASSPGNSDYT. Given in full, the CDR3 is CASSPGNSDYTF.

This clone was seen more than once but under ten times. Germline and genes here are mouse. Read coverage stops 1 residue before the CDR3 terminus; the germline J gene supplies the remainder. The chain is built from TRBV23 and TRBJ2-1; the table gives TRBD1 as D, unverified against the DNA. The CDR3 is 14 amino acids. Germline V lookup: CDR1 KGHTA, CDR2 FQNQQP. Partial CDR3 DNA: TGCTCCAGCAGGGGACAGGGGCCCTATGCTGAGCAGTTC. It encodes CSSRGQGPYAEQF. The CDR3 as a whole reads CSSRGQGPYAEQFF. Full variable domain (rest looked up from reference TRBV23 and TRBJ2-1): DAAVTQKPRYLIKMKGQEAEMKCIPEKGHTAVFWYQQKQSKELKFLIYFQNQQPLDQIDMVKERFSAVCPSSSLCSLGIRTCEAEDSALYLCSSRGQGPYAEQFFGPGTRLTVL.

Worth noting for this clone: Any gene name here is a mouse gene name. The missing CDR3 end, 1 residue past where the read stops, is filled in from the germline J gene. This rearrangement joins TRBV3 to TRBJ2-4; 9 bases map to TRBD1. This CDR3 has 12 residues. V was pared by 6 bases and J by 6 bases, with 1 base of the junction left unmatched. The V gene's germline CDR1 is SNHLY and CDR2 FYNGKV (reference sequence). CDR3 amino acids: CASRQGANTLYF. Partial CDR3 DNA: TGTGCCAGCAGACAGGGGGCGAACACCTTGTAC.

In this sample, this clone turned up once. Germline and genes here are mouse. The read ends 1 residue shy of where the CDR3 ends; the end is completed using the germline J gene. The rearrangement joins TRBV24 to TRBJ2-1; D is unclear. Germline V gene sequence: CDR1 KGHTA, CDR2 FRNEEI. V was pared by 4 bases and J by 7 bases, with 5 bases between. This CDR3 spans 11 amino acids. The CDR3 region is CASSREAEQFF. The part of the CDR3 DNA that was read is TGTGCCAGCAGTCGGGAGGCTGAGCAGTTC.

Worth noting for this clone: Genes and germline come from the mouse. The CDR3 is cut off 1 residue early in the read; its end comes from the germline J gene. The V gene is TRBV2, the J gene TRBJ2-5, with TRBD1 identical over 9 bases. The CDR3 loop spans 15 amino acids. The germline V gene has CDR1 LGHNA and CDR2 YSYQKL. The V and J ends lost 0 bases and 5 bases, in that order; junction bases with no gene match: 3. CDR3 DNA (partial): TGTGCCAGCAGCCAAGAAACAGGGGGCCGAGACACCCAGTAC. Encoded protein: CASSQETGGRDTQY. The CDR3 in full is CASSQETGGRDTQYF.